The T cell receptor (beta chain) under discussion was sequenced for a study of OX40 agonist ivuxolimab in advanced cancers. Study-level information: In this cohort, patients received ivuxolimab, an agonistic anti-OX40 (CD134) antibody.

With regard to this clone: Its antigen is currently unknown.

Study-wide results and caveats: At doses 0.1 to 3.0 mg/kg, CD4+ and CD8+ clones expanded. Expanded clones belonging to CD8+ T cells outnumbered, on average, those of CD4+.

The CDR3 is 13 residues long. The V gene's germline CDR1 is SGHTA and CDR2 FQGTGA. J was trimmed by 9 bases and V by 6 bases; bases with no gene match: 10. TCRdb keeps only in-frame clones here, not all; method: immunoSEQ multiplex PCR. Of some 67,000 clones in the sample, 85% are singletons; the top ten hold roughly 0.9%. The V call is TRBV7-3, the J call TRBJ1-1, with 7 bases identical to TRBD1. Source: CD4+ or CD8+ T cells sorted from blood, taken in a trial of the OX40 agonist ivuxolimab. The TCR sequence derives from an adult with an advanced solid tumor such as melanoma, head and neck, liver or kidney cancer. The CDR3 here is CASSSRQGNKAFF. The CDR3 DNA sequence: TGTGCCAGCAGTTCCCGACAGGGCAATAAAGCTTTCTTT.